Shown below are 13 T cell receptor beta chains from a single sample sequenced in a study of shared clonotypes between healthy human individuals. TCRdb keeps only in-frame clones here, not all; method: immunoSEQ multiplex PCR. This table holds 600,000 to 750,000 clones, roughly 87% found once. Input material: memory CD8+ T cells from PBMCs. Regarding subset: CD45RO+ cells pooled with CCR7-negative TemRA cells. The receptors here all came from a man younger than 35 in good health. Some clones in this sample may be carry-over from other donors' samples.

The gene calls are TRBV6-5 and TRBJ2-3; TRBD1 aligns across 8 bases. V gave up 0 bases and J gave up 4 bases; unmatched junction bases: 6. This CDR3 comprises 16 residues. The germline V gene encodes CDR1 MNHEY and CDR2 SVGAGI. The CDR3: CASSYSRQGIADTQYF. The CDR3 nucleotides are TGTGCCAGCAGTTACTCGAGACAGGGGATCGCAGATACGCAGTATTTT.

Here the CDR3 reads CASSFGGEYEQYF. The CDR3, as DNA: TGTGCCAGCAGTTTTGGAGGGGAGTACGAGCAGTACTTC. V gene TRBV27 combines with J gene TRBJ2-7; D may be TRBD2 (6 bases). Per the germline V gene, CDR1 is MNHEY and CDR2 is SMNVEV (reference sequence). This CDR3 is 13 amino acids long. Trimming stripped 3 bases from V and 4 bases from J, with 10 bases between.

Points on this clone: The same CDR3 can be traced to other DNA sequences in this sample. The chain joins TRBV9 to TRBJ2-7; 8 bases fit TRBD2. The CDR3 has 15 residues. Germline assignment: CDR1 SGDLS and CDR2 YYNGEE. V dropped 2 bases and J dropped 0; count of bases not matched to a gene: 4. The CDR3 DNA follows: TGTGCCAGCAGCGTTGCCGGGACTAGCTCCTACGAGCAGTACTTC. Its protein is CASSVAGTSSYEQYF.

The chain employs TRBV2 and TRBJ1-3; no clear D. The CDR3 is 14 residues long. V dropped 5 bases and J dropped 2 bases, with 10 bases sitting between them. Germline lookup yields CDR1 SNHLY and CDR2 FYNNEI. The CDR3 here is CASSSAATGNTIYF. CDR3 sequence (DNA): TGTGCCAGCAGTTCGGCAGCCACTGGAAACACCATATATTTT.

This sequence joins TRBV14 and TRBJ2-1; tentative D call: TRBD2 (6 bases). Trimming cost V 4 bases and J 9 bases, with 16 bases left between them. The CDR3 consists of 14 residues. The germline CDR1 and CDR2 sequences are SGHDN and FVKESK. Written as DNA, the CDR3 is TGTGCCAGCAGCCCGTCCGGAGGGTACGCTGAGCAGTTCTTC. It codes for CASSPSGGYAEQFF.

CDR3 sequence reads: CASSDRTGTGVDTQYF. CDR3 in DNA: TGTGCCAGCAGTGACAGAACCGGGACAGGGGTGGATACGCAGTATTTT. The chain recombines TRBV6-1 with TRBJ2-3; 10 bases agree with TRBD1. In germline, CDR1 is MNHNS, CDR2 SASEGT. The CDR3 has 16 residues. The ends lost 3 bases at V and 6 bases at J; junction bases unmatched: 9.

The chain joins TRBV11-2 to TRBJ2-1, with 12 bases aligning to TRBD2. Unmatched junction bases numbered 6, after V lost 3 bases and J lost 6 bases. Germline V gene data show CDR1 as SGHAT and CDR2 as FQNNGV. The CDR3 spans 16 residues. The CDR3 reads CASSLTSGRTLNEQFF. CDR3 DNA: TGTGCCAGCAGCTTGACTAGCGGGAGAACTCTCAATGAGCAGTTCTTC. Looking up the rest from reference TRBV11-2 and TRBJ2-1 gives the full variable domain: EAGVAQSPRYKIIEKRQSVAFWCNPISGHATLYWYQQILGQGPKLLIQFQNNGVVDDSQLPKDRFSAERLKGVDSTLKIQPAKLEDSAVYLCASSLTSGRTLNEQFFGPGTRLTVL.

The rearrangement joins TRBV28 to TRBJ2-1; no clear D gene. Trimming took off 3 bases at V and 6 bases at J, with 6 bases between the two ends. The germline gives CDR1 MDHEN, CDR2 SYDVKM. The CDR3 totals 12 residues. The CDR3 region has the DNA TGTGCCAGCAGTTTTAATGGCAATGAGCAGTTCTTC. Encoded protein: CASSFNGNEQFF.

The chain employs TRBV27 and TRBJ2-3; either TRBD1 or TRBD2 may supply D (6 bases each). Germline V gene lookup returns CDR1 MNHEY and CDR2 SMNVEV (reference sequence). The CDR3 extends over 14 amino acids. With 6 bases removed from V and 4 bases from J, the gap between germline ends came to 14 bases. The CDR3 protein is CASRGGGGSDTQYF. The CDR3 nucleotides read TGTGCCAGCAGAGGTGGAGGGGGTTCAGATACGCAGTATTTT.

This chain connects TRBV5-4 to TRBJ2-2, with 9 bases lining up with TRBD2. The CDR3 has 17 amino acids. CDR1 and CDR2 (germline): SGHNT, YYREEE (reference sequence). After removal of 0 bases from V and 5 bases from J, the junction contained 8 bases not matched to a gene. The CDR3 nucleotides read TGTGCCAGCAGCTTGGAGGGTAGCGGGAGATGGACCGGGGAGCTGTTTTTT. Its translation is CASSLEGSGRWTGELFF.

The rearrangement links TRBV5-6 to TRBJ2-5; perhaps TRBD1 as D (6 bases). Looked up from germline, CDR1 is SGHDT and CDR2 is YYEEEE. V lost 4 bases and J lost 2, with 12 bases in between. The CDR3 sequence is 14 residues long. The CDR3 here is CASSPEGEQETQYF. CDR3 DNA sequence: TGTGCCAGCAGCCCCGAGGGGGAACAAGAGACCCAGTACTTC.

This clone showed up just a few times. The rearrangement joins TRBV9 to TRBJ2-7; D gene ambiguous. The length of the CDR3 is 14 residues. V was pared by 4 bases and J by 1 base, with 12 bases between. The V gene's germline CDR1 is SGDLS and CDR2 YYNGEE. CDR3 protein: CASSLWGSSYEQYF. The DNA of the CDR3 is TGTGCCAGCAGCTTGTGGGGAAGTTCCTACGAGCAGTACTTC.

The V gene is TRBV7-6, the J gene TRBJ2-7; the D is unclear. This CDR3 comprises 15 residues. Germline lookup yields CDR1 SGHVS and CDR2 FNYEAQ. V dropped 5 bases and J dropped 1 base, with 15 bases sitting between them. Here the CDR3 DNA reads TGTGCCAGCAGCCACACTCGGACCGTATCCTACGAGCAGTACTTC. Amino acids: CASSHTRTVSYEQYF. The variable domain in full, with the rest retrieved from reference TRBV7-6 and TRBJ2-7, is GAGVSQSPRYKVTKRGQDVALRCDPISGHVSLYWYRQALGQGPEFLTYFNYEAQQDKSGLPNDRFSAERPEGSISTLTIQRTEQRDSAMYRCASSHTRTVSYEQYFGPGTRLTVT.